Each of the 15 T cell receptor beta chains below was sequenced from the same sample in a study of monozygotic twins with cystic fibrosis (dated by TCRdb to about 2021). The library relied on the immunoSEQ multiplex PCR assay. The immuneACCESS repertoire file appears here via TCRdb, limited to in-frame rearrangements. These files lack a portion of the clones; in checked studies, under half of the deficit traces to unresolved V genes, and the cause of the others is not known. The sample profile shows about 22,000 clones; 95% to 98% of them were found once. The ten largest account for 0.12% to 0.15% of the sample. Sample: blood. The receptor source for this set is a girl aged 5-17 years with cystic fibrosis.

This sequence joins TRBV4-1 and TRBJ2-1, with D perhaps TRBD1 or TRBD2 (5 bases each). The CDR3 extends over 13 amino acids. In germline, CDR1 is MGHRA, CDR2 YSYEKL. Trimming took 0 bases from V and 10 from J, leaving 10 bases between them. CDR3 nucleotide sequence: TGCGCCAGCAGCCAAGATCGTGGGGACGAGCAGTTCTTC. It yields the protein CASSQDRGDEQFF.

This chain links TRBV15 with TRBJ2-4; the D is unclear. The germline V gene encodes CDR1 LNHNV and CDR2 YYDKDF (reference sequence). The CDR3 covers 16 residues. Deletions cut 1 base from V and 6 bases from J, with 16 bases between. This CDR3 is CATSRGDVGPINIQYF. The CDR3 bases are TGTGCCACCAGCAGAGGAGACGTGGGCCCTATAAACATTCAGTACTTC. Full variable domain (remainder filled in from reference TRBV15 and TRBJ2-4): DAMVIQNPRYQVTQFGKPVTLSCSQTLNHNVMYWYQQKSSQAPKLLFHYYDKDFNNEADTPDNFQSRRPNTSFCFLDIRSPGLGDTAMYLCATSRGDVGPINIQYFGAGTRLSVL.

This sequence joins TRBV27 and TRBJ2-3; the D gene is possibly TRBD2 (6 bases). V lost 6 bases and J lost 0, with 10 bases in between. Germline V gene lookup returns CDR1 MNHEY and CDR2 SMNVEV (reference sequence). The CDR3 contains 14 residues. The chain's CDR3 is CASRQGLSTDTQYF. The CDR3 region has the DNA TGTGCCAGCAGGCAGGGACTTAGCACAGATACGCAGTATTTT.

V and J are TRBV14 and TRBJ2-1; 7 nucleotides line up with TRBD2. The germline CDR1 and CDR2 sequences are SGHDN and FVKESK. This CDR3 contains 16 residues. Germline trimming cut 3 bases from V and 0 bases from J; bases unmatched to any gene: 5. This CDR3 reads CASSQIGGYSYNEQFF. The CDR3 nucleotides are TGTGCCAGCAGCCAGATCGGGGGGTACTCCTACAATGAGCAGTTCTTC.

CDR3 coding DNA: TGTGCCAGCAGCTTGGCATTAGGAAACACCATATATTTT. Translated, it gives CASSLALGNTIYF. V and J are TRBV5-8 and TRBJ1-3; the D is unclear. With 0 bases removed from V and 4 bases from J, the gap between germline ends came to 5 bases. Per the germline V gene, CDR1 is SGHTS and CDR2 is YDEGEE. This CDR3 has 13 amino acids. Based on the CDR3 plus reference TRBV5-8 and TRBJ1-3, the full variable domain is EAGVTQSPTHLIKTRGQQATLRCSPISGHTSVYWYQQALGLGLQFLLWYDEGEERNRGNFPPRFSGRQFPNYSSELNVNALELEDSALYLCASSLALGNTIYFGEGSWLTVV.

The chain employs TRBV5-1 and TRBJ1-2, with TRBD1 matching 9 bases. V shed 0 bases, J shed 0 bases, and the junction held 6 bases outside the gene matches. The CDR3 runs 17 residues. CDR1 and CDR2 (germline): SGHRS, YFSETQ. The CDR3 bases are TGCGCCAGCAGCTTGGAGACAGGGGGAAGAGCTAACTATGGCTACACCTTC. Translation: CASSLETGGRANYGYTF.

This chain's CDR3 is CASSEELAGGGNIQYF. The DNA of the CDR3 is TGCGCCAGCAGTGAAGAACTAGCGGGAGGAGGGAACATTCAGTACTTC. The rearrangement links TRBV10-2 to TRBJ2-4, with 12 nucleotides matching TRBD2. J was trimmed by 7 bases and V by 3 bases; bases with no gene match: 7. Germline V gene lookup returns CDR1 WSHSY and CDR2 SAAADI. The CDR3 consists of 16 residues.

The rearrangement uses TRBV29-1 and TRBJ1-1; 8 nucleotides agree with TRBD1. Germline trimming cut 6 bases from V and 11 bases from J; bases unmatched to any gene: 8. The germline gives CDR1 SQVTM, CDR2 ANQGSEA. The CDR3 runs 11 residues. The CDR3 region is CSVETGGRAFF. The CDR3 bases are TGCAGCGTGGAAACAGGGGGGCGCGCTTTCTTT.

This chain links TRBV6-6 with TRBJ1-5, with D possibly being TRBD1 (6 bases). This CDR3 has 16 residues. Germline CDR1 is MNHNY and CDR2 is SVGAGI (reference sequence). V lost 3 bases and J 3 bases, leaving 15 bases between the germline ends. CDR3 protein: CASSYSGRGSNQPQHF. CDR3 coding DNA: TGTGCCAGCAGTTATTCGGGCAGGGGCTCCAATCAGCCCCAGCATTTT.

The chain recombines TRBV29-1 with TRBJ1-4; 7 bases fit TRBD1. The length of the CDR3 is 13 residues. V was clipped by 7 bases and J by 7 bases; unmatched bases: 9. Germline-derived CDR1 and CDR2 are SQVTM and ANQGSEA. The CDR3 sequence is CSGQGGGSEKLFF. Here the CDR3 DNA reads TGCAGCGGCCAGGGGGGAGGTAGTGAAAAACTGTTTTTT.

CDR3 coding DNA: TGTGCCAGCAGCCAAGACGGGACTAACCCTACTAAGTTCTTC. This codes for CASSQDGTNPTKFF. The chain employs TRBV4-2 and TRBJ2-1; 7 bases agree with TRBD2. V was clipped by 0 bases and J by 14 bases; unmatched bases: 10. This CDR3 is built from 14 residues. Germline-derived CDR1 and CDR2 are LGHNA and YNFKEQ.

J is TRBJ1-3 and V is TRBV7-9; the D is unclear. V was cut by 7 bases and J by 2 bases, with 15 bases left in between. From germline, CDR1 is SEHNR and CDR2 FQNEAQ (reference sequence). This CDR3 is 15 amino acids long. Written as DNA, the CDR3 is TGTGCCAGCACCATCGATCCGGCCGCTGGAAACACCATATATTTT. This codes for CASTIDPAAGNTIYF.

This clone was seen more than once but under ten times. The rearrangement joins TRBV18 to TRBJ1-1, with 9 bases aligning to TRBD1. Per the germline V gene, CDR1 is KGHSH and CDR2 is LQKENI. The CDR3 runs 15 residues. The V and J ends lost 3 bases and 6 bases, in that order; junction bases with no gene match: 8. The CDR3 protein is CASSPTTGGTAEAFF. The CDR3 DNA is TGTGCCAGCTCACCGACGACAGGGGGAACAGCTGAAGCTTTCTTT.

CDR3 bases: TGTGCCAGCAGTTACTCAGCTAGCGCCGAGACCCAGTACTTC. Its protein is CASSYSASAETQYF. The chain joins TRBV6-6 to TRBJ2-5; a weak D match, TRBD2 (6 bases). Germline loops: CDR1 MNHNY, CDR2 SVGAGI (reference sequence). V was clipped by 0 bases and J by 5 bases, with 10 bases between them. This CDR3 region has 14 residues.

The J gene is TRBJ1-2, the V gene TRBV19; 7 bases match TRBD1. With 5 bases clipped from V and 1 base from J, the junction kept 16 bases outside the gene matches. Germline-derived CDR1 and CDR2 are LNHDA and SQIVND (reference sequence). CDR3 length: 18 amino acids. The CDR3 coding sequence is TGTGCCAGTAGTTCGAGGGGGGACCGGGACAGCCTTAACTATGGCTACACCTTC. It yields the protein CASSSRGDRDSLNYGYTF.